Presented here are 14 T cell receptor beta chains from one specimen sequenced in a study of post-analysis software for immune sequencing data. The antigens these receptors bind are not known. Unique-molecular-identifier-tagged TCR beta cDNA libraries were used. TCRdb re-called the PCR reads with MiXCR, one entry per CDR3 protein. Of a few hundred thousand distinct CDR3 sequences listed, 39% are singletons. Study observations and caveats: TRBV segments more frequent in patients than in controls numbered five and included TRBV5-6, TRBV5-1 and TRBV20-1.

The sequenced sample consisted of blood. The source of these receptors is a girl aged 2 to 9 with multiple sclerosis.

The chain combines TRBV20-1 with TRBJ1-1; D is undetermined. V lost 5 bases and J 2 bases, leaving 21 bases between the germline ends. The CDR3 sequence is 16 residues long. CDR1 and CDR2 (germline): DFQATT, SNEGSKA (reference sequence). Here the CDR3 reads CSAFLLWQYQNTEAFF. The CDR3 nucleotides are TGCAGTGCTTTCCTCCTGTGGCAGTACCAAAACACTGAAGCTTTCTTT.

The genes are TRBV27 and TRBJ2-1, with TRBD1 identical over 8 bases. Germline V gene lookup returns CDR1 MNHEY and CDR2 SMNVEV (reference sequence). The CDR3 spans 21 residues. V gave up 4 bases and J gave up 7 bases; unmatched junction bases: 27. CDR3: CASSSLTRGRQGSGPVNEQFF. In DNA form, the CDR3 reads TGTGCCAGCAGTTCCCTAACCAGGGGGCGCCAAGGGAGTGGTCCGGTGAATGAGCAGTTCTTC.

This sequence joins TRBV7-3 and TRBJ2-7; D call uncertain. The J call may be incorrect, as the DNA end agrees better with TRBJ2-5. The CDR3 is 14 amino acids. Germline V gene data show CDR1 as SGHTA and CDR2 as FQGTGA. CDR3 region: CASSLTGRAETQYF. CDR3 nucleotides: TGTGCCAGCAGCTTAACGGGCAGAGCCGAGACCCAGTACTTC.

This sequence joins TRBV7-2 and TRBJ2-5; D is unresolved. There are 13 residues in the CDR3. V lost 0 bases and J lost 3, with 5 bases in between. Germline CDR1 reads SGHTA; CDR2 reads FQGNSA. The CDR3, as DNA: TGTGCCAGCAGCTTAGCATTTAAAGAGACCCAGTACTTC. Translation gives CASSLAFKETQYF. Using reference TRBV7-2 and TRBJ2-5 for the parts outside the CDR3, the full variable domain is GAGVSQSPSNKVTEKGKDVELRCDPISGHTALYWYRQSLGQGLEFLIYFQGNSAPDKSGLPSDRFSAERTGGSVSTLTIQRTQQEDSAVYLCASSLAFKETQYFGPGTRLLVL.

The J gene is TRBJ1-2, the V gene TRBV12-3 or TRBV12-4; D unclear. CDR3 length: 11 residues. Trimming cost V 1 base and J 7 bases, with 4 bases left between them. Here the CDR3 reads CASSLGSGYTF. The DNA of the CDR3 is TGTGCCAGCAGTTTAGGCTCTGGCTACACCTTC.

This clonotype was counted a single time. V usage is TRBV20-1 and J usage is TRBJ2-3, with D uncertain. This CDR3 has 12 residues. Germline CDR1 reads DFQATT; CDR2 reads SNEGSKA (reference sequence). Trimming removed 8 bases at V and 2 bases at J, with 11 bases between. The CDR3 DNA sequence: TGCAGTAGCTCCGATCTCACAGATACGCAGTATTTT. This encodes CSSSDLTDTQYF.

V gene TRBV28 combines with J gene TRBJ2-4; 14 nucleotides match TRBD2. Judging by the DNA end, TRBJ2-7 fits better; the J call may be wrong. The germline CDR1 and CDR2 sequences are MDHEN and SYDVKM. The CDR3 runs to 16 residues. In DNA form, the CDR3 reads TGTGCCAGCAGTCCCCATGGACTAGCGGGAGGATACGAGCAGTACTTC. This codes for CASSPHGLAGGYEQYF.

This sequence joins TRBV27 and TRBJ2-3, with 8 nucleotides matching TRBD2. Germline CDR1 is MNHEY and CDR2 is SMNVEV (reference sequence). The CDR3 consists of 16 residues. V shed 6 bases and J 4 bases; nucleotides not matched to a gene: 12. The CDR3 region is CASRIGTSSLADTQYF. CDR3 coding DNA: TGTGCCAGCAGGATCGGGACTAGTAGTCTCGCAGATACGCAGTATTTT.

The CDR3 DNA reads TGTGCCAGCGTCACGACAGGGGGCAATCAGCCCCAGCATTTT. Translated: CASVTTGGNQPQHF. The chain employs TRBV12-3 or TRBV12-4 and TRBJ1-5, with 8 bases that match TRBD1. V lost 8 bases, J lost 2 bases, and 5 bases stayed unmatched. CDR3 length equals 14 residues.

The rearrangement joins TRBV10-3 to TRBJ1-6; 7 positions match TRBD1. Germline V lookup: CDR1 ENHRY, CDR2 SYGVKD. The J segment lost 5 bases and the V segment lost 4 bases, leaving 8 bases of the junction unmatched. The CDR3 covers 16 residues. The CDR3 sequence is CAISGRWTGDNSPLHF. The CDR3 DNA follows: TGTGCCATCAGTGGTCGGTGGACAGGCGATAATTCACCCCTCCACTTT.

The chain is built from TRBV6-6 and TRBJ2-7; D assignment may be TRBD1 or TRBD2 (5 bases each). Germline loops: CDR1 MNHNY, CDR2 SVGAGI (reference sequence). CDR3 length: 15 residues. The V and J ends lost 0 bases and 3 bases respectively, with 12 bases between them. CDR3 DNA sequence: TGTGCCAGCAGTTACTCGGGGGACGGGTTCTACGAGCAGTACTTC. Its translation: CASSYSGDGFYEQYF.

The gene calls are TRBV7-6 and TRBJ2-5; possibly TRBD1 for D (6 bases). Matching the DNA end better, TRBJ2-7 makes the J call doubtful. Looked up from germline, CDR1 is SGHVS and CDR2 is FNYEAQ. This CDR3 has 14 residues. The CDR3 loop reads CASSFGDTGYEQYF. CDR3 nucleotides: TGTGCCAGCAGCTTTGGGGACACCGGCTACGAGCAGTACTTC.

This chain connects TRBV7-9 to TRBJ2-7, with D unresolved. Germline-derived CDR1 and CDR2 are SEHNR and FQNEAQ (reference sequence). The CDR3 consists of 14 residues. V dropped 0 bases and J dropped 3 bases, with 9 bases sitting between them. CDR3 bases: TGTGCCAGCAGCTTAGCCCAGCCACACTACGAGCAGTACTTC. Its translation is CASSLAQPHYEQYF. The full variable domain, its missing parts supplied by reference TRBV7-9 and TRBJ2-7, is DTGVSQNPRHKITKRGQNVTFRCDPISEHNRLYWYRQTLGQGPEFLTYFQNEAQLEKSRLLSDRFSAERPKGSFSTLEIQRTEQGDSAMYLCASSLAQPHYEQYFGPGTRLTVT.

This clonotype has only a few counts. The chain has TRBV12-3 or TRBV12-4 and TRBJ1-5; D uncertain. V lost 6 bases to trimming and J lost 5 bases, with 17 bases between them. The CDR3 consists of 15 residues. CDR3 DNA: TGTGCCAGCAGACCGAGCGTCGGGTCCGATCAGCCCCAGCATTTT. It codes for CASRPSVGSDQPQHF.